The TCR beta chain described here comes from a study of CD8 T cells in ankylosing spondylitis. Study results and limitations: Within matched ankylosing spondylitis synovial fluid, disease-linked clones were reportedly significantly enriched. Characteristic of ankylosing spondylitis blood, it appeared, was a TCR beta motif comprising about eight highly homologous variants.

From germline, CDR1 is SQVTM and CDR2 ANQGSEA. The CDR3 totals 15 residues. Trimming took off 3 bases at V and 5 bases at J, with 19 bases between the two ends. The table lists this clonotype with a few counts. Its antigen remains unknown. A quantitative 5'-RACE method, one with molecular barcodes, was used to make TCR beta libraries. TCRdb analysed the 5' RACE reads with MiXCR anew, one entry per CDR3 protein. The sample contains about 440,000 distinct CDR3 sequences, roughly a sixth of which appear only once. V is TRBV29-1 and J is TRBJ2-5, with D maybe TRBD2 (5 bases). The sample comprised blood, either unsorted or a sorted T cell fraction (not recorded which). The receptor comes from a male donor with ankylosing spondylitis. For the CDR3, the DNA is TGCAGCGTTGATCGAAAAGAAGCGGCCCGGGAGACCCAGTACTTC. This translates into CSVDRKEAARETQYF.